Presented here are 2 T cell receptor beta chains from one specimen sequenced in a study of low-dose radiotherapy and immunotherapy resistance in tumors. Primers targeting TRAV and TRBV primed first-strand cDNA, covering alpha and beta chains. With a constant-region primer and a V-primer adapter, TCRs were subjected to 20 to 25 PCR cycles of amplification. TCRdb re-analysed the reads in MiXCR, keeping a single row per CDR3 protein. The sample includes approximately 91,000 distinct CDR3 sequences, under 25% seen only once; the top ten take more than 10%. Time point given: after trial treatment. Treatment denoted: LDRT plus nivolumab, ipilimumab, low-dose cyclophosphamide and aspirin (RACIN trial). This specimen consisted of PBMCs, obtained after low-dose radiotherapy plus immunotherapy. The receptor set was obtained from a female donor with ovarian cancer.

This clonotype was picked up many times. The V call is TRBV9, the J call TRBJ1-2, with 7 bases lining up with TRBD1. The CDR3 loop spans 14 amino acids. After removal of 0 bases from V and 6 bases from J, the junction contained 5 bases not matched to a gene. CDR1 and CDR2 (germline): SGDLS, YYNGEE. The chain's CDR3 is CASSVATGVDGYTF. The CDR3 nucleotides are TGTGCCAGCAGCGTAGCTACAGGGGTGGATGGCTACACCTTC.

This clonotype has ten or more counts. The chain links TRBV27 to TRBJ2-6, with D unclear. This CDR3 comprises 16 residues. Looked up from germline, CDR1 is MNHEY and CDR2 is SMNVEV (reference sequence). Trimming stripped 5 bases from V and 6 bases from J, with 17 bases between. The CDR3 nucleotides read TGTGCCAGCAGTCCGCAAGACACGTTGCAGGCCAACGTCCTGACTTTC. Its translation: CASSPQDTLQANVLTF.